The T cell receptor beta chain described here comes from a study of cytomegalovirus exposure and HLA in healthy donors. The repertoire was sequenced with immunoSEQ multiplex PCR; TCRdb's copy has only in-frame clones and lacks some. The data show 150,000 to 200,000 clones, around 92% seen once. Study-wide findings and caveats: The tendency of first-cohort TCR clusters to co-occur in the roughly 130 validation repertoires emerged from a later analysis. There were over 150 TCR beta chains listed as cytomegalovirus-associated. The classifier, whose performance was assessed in both the original and validation cohorts, reportedly diagnosed cytomegalovirus status with high specificity and sensitivity.

With respect to this clone: Its target is unknown.

The CDR3 loop spans 14 amino acids. V was pared by 0 bases and J by 8 bases, with 11 bases between. Germline values: CDR1 SGHTA, CDR2 FQGNSA. The specimen was PBMCs. This chain connects TRBV7-2 to TRBJ2-1; D perhaps matches TRBD2 (6 bases). This clonotype originated in a man in his late teens or twenties in good health and CMV-seropositive. The DNA of the CDR3 is TGTGCCAGCAGCTTAGCGGGGGGAGGTTATGAGCAGTTCTTC. It specifies CASSLAGGGYEQFF.